This TCR beta chain is from a study of T cell changes during pregnancy in multiple sclerosis. Germline loops: CDR1 SQVTM, CDR2 ANQGSEA. This CDR3 has 14 amino acids. V was clipped by 7 bases and J by 3 bases, with 15 bases between them. This table comes from immunoSEQ multiplex PCR, and its TCRdb copy is limited to in-frame clones, with some not included. The sample holds approximately 52,000 clones, 80% to 95% seen once. The TCR was taken from a female donor with multiple sclerosis, enrolled in a pregnancy study. The input for sequencing was CD4+ T cells from peripheral blood mononuclear cells, taken after pregnancy. The J gene is TRBJ1-4, the V gene TRBV29-1, with D unclear. The DNA of the CDR3 is TGCAGCGGTGCGCTCACGGGAGCTAATGAAAAACTGTTTTTT. It is translated as CSGALTGANEKLFF.